This T cell receptor beta chain was sequenced during a study of cytomegalovirus exposure and HLA in healthy donors. Study as a whole: HLA-typed donors were the source of 86 million or so unique TCRs held in an early data release.

Germline V gene lookup returns CDR1 LNHDA and CDR2 SQIVND (reference sequence). The CDR3 sequence is 16 residues long. With 3 bases removed from V and 0 bases from J, the gap between germline ends came to 14 bases. A multiplex PCR was run with 60 Vbeta primers and 13 Jbeta primers. Assay: immunoSEQ multiplex PCR; the TCRdb copy retains only in-frame clones and omits some. The repertoire includes under 150,000 clones, roughly 80% of them detected once, and nearly 3.5% sits in the top ten. The origin of this receptor is a male donor in good health and CMV-seronegative. The chain employs TRBV19 and TRBJ1-2; D is possibly TRBD1 (5 bases). The source material was PBMCs. The CDR3, as DNA: TGTGCCAGTAGTATGGCAGGGACTAAAGCTAACTATGGCTACACCTTC. This encodes CASSMAGTKANYGYTF.